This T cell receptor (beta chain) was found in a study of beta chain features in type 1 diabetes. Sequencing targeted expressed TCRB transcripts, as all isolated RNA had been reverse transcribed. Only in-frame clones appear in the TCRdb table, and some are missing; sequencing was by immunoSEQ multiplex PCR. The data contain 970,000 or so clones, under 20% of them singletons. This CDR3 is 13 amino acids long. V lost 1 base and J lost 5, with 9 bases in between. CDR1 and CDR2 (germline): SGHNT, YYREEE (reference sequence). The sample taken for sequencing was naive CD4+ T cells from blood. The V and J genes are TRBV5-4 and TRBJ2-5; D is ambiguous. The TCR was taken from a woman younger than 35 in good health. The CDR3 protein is CASSLLPGETQYF. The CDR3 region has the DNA TGTGCCAGCAGCTTGCTGCCCGGGGAGACCCAGTACTTC.